The 7 T cell receptor beta chains presented below share a single source sample, sequenced in a study of vaccination effects on CD4 cells after COVID-19. ViraFEST assay sequencing came after antigen-specific CD4+ T cells were expanded with viral peptide pools. Culture proceeded for under twelve days, and CD4+ T cells were then isolated. No vaccinee had earlier SARS-CoV-2 infection, and nucleocapsid antibodies were negative. Repertoires were generated with immunoSEQ multiplex PCR, while TCRdb's copy carries only in-frame clones and drops some. Among some 41,000 clones listed, roughly 79% were seen once. These receptors have no identified antigens. Sequencing was performed on CD4+ T cells from PBMCs cultured with SARS-CoV-2 spike peptides, taken before COVID-19 vaccination. The receptors shown here come from a human donor who received a COVID-19 vaccine.

This rearrangement joins TRBV19 to TRBJ1-1; maybe TRBD1 (5 bases). Per the germline V gene, CDR1 is LNHDA and CDR2 is SQIVND (reference sequence). Deletions cut 3 bases from V and 5 bases from J, with 16 bases between. This CDR3 has 15 amino acids. The CDR3, as DNA: TGTGCCAGTAGTATCGGCAGGGTGGGGCGGACTGAAGCTTTCTTT. This translates into CASSIGRVGRTEAFF.

The chain carries TRBV6-5 and TRBJ2-3, with TRBD2 matching over 7 bases. The ends lost 7 bases at V and 6 bases at J; junction bases unmatched: 4. The germline V gene encodes CDR1 MNHEY and CDR2 SVGAGI. This CDR3 contains 12 residues. DNA of the CDR3: TGTGCCAGCACCGGGGGGATTGATACGCAGTATTTT. Its protein is CASTGGIDTQYF.

The chain uses TRBV5-5 and TRBJ1-3; the match to TRBD1 covers 9 bases. CDR3 length: 16 residues. J was trimmed by 3 bases and V by 3 bases; bases with no gene match: 7. CDR1 and CDR2 from the germline V gene are SGHKS and YYEKEE (reference sequence). The chain's CDR3 is CASSSYRGQIGNTIYF. CDR3 nucleotide sequence: TGTGCCAGCAGCTCCTACAGGGGGCAAATTGGAAACACCATATATTTT.

The chain links TRBV28 to TRBJ1-2; D may be TRBD1 (5 bases). Trimming took off 1 base at V and 4 bases at J, with 10 bases between the two ends. The CDR3 is made up of 14 amino acids. Per the germline V gene, CDR1 is MDHEN and CDR2 is SYDVKM. Here the CDR3 reads CASSLLGTSYGYTF. CDR3 bases: TGTGCCAGCAGTTTATTAGGGACGTCCTATGGCTACACCTTC.

J is TRBJ2-5 and V is TRBV3-1 (or the pseudogene TRBV3-2); D gene ambiguous. V was pared by 2 bases and J by 5 bases, with 9 bases between. Germline CDR1 and CDR2: LGHDT and YNNKEL (reference sequence). CDR3 length: 13 residues. CDR3 sequence: CASSQWVTETQYF. The CDR3 DNA reads TGTGCCAGCAGCCAATGGGTAACGGAGACCCAGTACTTC.

This clone was detected once. The chain joins TRBV10-3 to TRBJ2-3; TRBD2 is a possible D gene (5 bases). Trimming took off 5 bases at V and 5 bases at J, with 8 bases between the two ends. Germline V lookup: CDR1 ENHRY, CDR2 SYGVKD. The CDR3 sequence is 12 residues long. The CDR3 is CAISPTRDTQYF. The CDR3 region has the DNA TGTGCCATCAGTCCAACTAGAGATACGCAGTATTTT.

The chain uses TRBV28 and TRBJ2-1; 7 bases line up with TRBD1. This CDR3 is built from 12 residues. Germline CDR1 and CDR2: MDHEN and SYDVKM. The V segment lost 10 bases and the J segment 2 bases; nucleotides outside the gene matches: 2. The CDR3 bases are TGTGCCACCGGGACAGCCTACAATGAGCAGTTCTTC. As protein: CATGTAYNEQFF.